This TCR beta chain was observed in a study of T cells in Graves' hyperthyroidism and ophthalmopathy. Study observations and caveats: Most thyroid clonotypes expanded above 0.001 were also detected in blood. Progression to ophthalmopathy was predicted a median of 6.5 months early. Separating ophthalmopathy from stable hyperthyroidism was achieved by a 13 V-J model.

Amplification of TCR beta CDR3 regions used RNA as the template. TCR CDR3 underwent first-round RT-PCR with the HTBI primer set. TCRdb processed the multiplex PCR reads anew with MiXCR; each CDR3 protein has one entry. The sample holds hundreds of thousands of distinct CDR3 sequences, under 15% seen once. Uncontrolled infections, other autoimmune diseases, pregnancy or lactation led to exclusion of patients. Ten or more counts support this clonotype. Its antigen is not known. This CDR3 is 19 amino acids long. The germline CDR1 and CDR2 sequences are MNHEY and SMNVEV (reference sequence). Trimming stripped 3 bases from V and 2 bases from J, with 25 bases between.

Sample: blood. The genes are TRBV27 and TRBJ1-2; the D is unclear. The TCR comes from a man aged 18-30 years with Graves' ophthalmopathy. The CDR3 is CASSFRITGDPLINYGYTF. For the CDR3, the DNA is TGTGCCAGCAGTTTTAGAATTACGGGTGACCCCCTCATCAACTATGGCTACACCTTC.